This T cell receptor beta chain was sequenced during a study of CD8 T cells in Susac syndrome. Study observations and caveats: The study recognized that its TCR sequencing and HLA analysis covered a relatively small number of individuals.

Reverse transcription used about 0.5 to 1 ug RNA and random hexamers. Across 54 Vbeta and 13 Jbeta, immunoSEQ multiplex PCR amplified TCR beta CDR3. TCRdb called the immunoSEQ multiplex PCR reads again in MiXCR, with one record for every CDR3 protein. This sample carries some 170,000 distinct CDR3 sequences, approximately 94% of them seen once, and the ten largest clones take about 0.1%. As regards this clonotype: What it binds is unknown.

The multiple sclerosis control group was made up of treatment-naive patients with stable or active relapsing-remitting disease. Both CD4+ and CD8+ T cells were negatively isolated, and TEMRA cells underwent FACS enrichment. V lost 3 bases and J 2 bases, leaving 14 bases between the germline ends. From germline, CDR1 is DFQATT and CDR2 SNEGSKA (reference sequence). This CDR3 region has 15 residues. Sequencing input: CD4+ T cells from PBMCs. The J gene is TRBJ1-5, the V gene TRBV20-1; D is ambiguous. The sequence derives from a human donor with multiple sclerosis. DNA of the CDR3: TGCAGTGCTAGGAGGAGGAGTTCGGGCAATCAGCCCCAGCATTTT. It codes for CSARRRSSGNQPQHF.